Below, one TCR beta chain is given with its context. This clone's antigen is unknown. No base qualities exist here, and no much larger clone lies one base off it. The data originate from a study of Ad26.COV2.S vaccination and SARS-CoV-2 variants listed by TCRdb under 2021. A note on the overall study: Vaccine-arm donors were drawn from COV1001, a multicentre, randomized, double-blind, placebo-controlled phase I-IIa trial of Ad26.COV2.S in healthy adults. Ad26.COV2.S was administered intramuscularly at a dose of 5x10^10 or 1x10^11 viral particles, either as one shot or as two shots given 56 days apart. Sequencing of the TCRbeta repertoire served to evaluate the specificity and breadth of SARS-CoV-2-reactive T cell receptors following Ad26.COV2.S vaccination. A total of around 32 samples were included in the TCR-sequenced set, comprising around 20 Ad26.COV2.S vaccine recipients, 5 placebo recipients and 8 SARS-CoV-2 convalescent individuals. Trial participants were randomized into five groups of five: low-dose or high-dose Ad26.COV2.S given once or twice, or placebo on both occasions. Blinding of investigators to trial group allocation was maintained during experiments and outcome assessment. The research as a whole found: Comparing responses between vaccine doses or regimens was not something the study was powered to do. Compared with placebo recipients, Ad26.COV2.S recipients showed higher spike-specific TCR breadth (P = 0.0014). Substantial breadth of spike-specific CD8+ and CD4+ T cell responses was reported after vaccination. According to the authors, total T cell responses may have been underestimated by the TCR breadth and depth analyses. Comparable non-spike TCR breadth was observed between vaccine and placebo recipients, consistent with only spike being contained in the vaccine.

The immunoSEQ Assay was used to sequence TCRbeta CDR3 regions. After extraction, genomic DNA underwent amplification by bias-controlled multiplex PCR, followed by high-throughput sequencing. The authors' pipeline ran thus. To quantify the absolute abundance of every unique TCRbeta CDR3 region, sequences were collapsed and filtered. T cell fraction was estimated by normalizing TCRbeta template counts to usable DNA, with usable DNA measured through amplification of reference genes found in all nucleated cells. Repertoire TCRs were annotated as SARS-CoV-2-specific when V gene, CDR3 amino acid sequence and J gene were exactly matched to a known reactive TCR set. The reference SARS-CoV-2 TCR set came from MIRA and was filtered for enrichment in COVID-19-positive ImmuneCODE repertoires, removing public or cross-reactive TCRs. Using the MIRA antigens, annotated TCRs were further analysed by specific ORF or by position within an ORF. Breadth was defined as the number of annotated unique rearrangements divided by the total number of unique productive rearrangements, and depth was defined as the summed frequency of the annotated unique rearrangements. Two-sided Wilcoxon rank-sum tests were used to compare TCR breadth between groups. The source is immuneACCESS, and TCRdb retained only in-frame sequences with V and J called. Part of the clones is not carried over; for the studies checked, unresolved V genes explain less than half of this, and the remainder is unexplained. That table gives V, J and clone size, and the DNA gave D and trimming. The sample data list a few hundred thousand clones, and around nine tenths of these were observed just once. In total, the top ten clones hold about 4% of the sample.

Inclusive of the bounding cysteine and phenylalanine, the CDR3 is 14 residues long. Of the read, only the CDR3 DNA is kept; its 42 bases are in frame from base 1. The germline V gene supplies CDR1 SGHRS and CDR2 YFSETQ. V is clipped by 0 bases and J by 2 bases, and the sequence between their germline boundaries is 8 bases long. This sample's treatment or condition label indicates: roughly 18 received Ad26.COV2.S at low or high dose, single or two shots; 5 received placebo; per-sample allocation not given. Repertoires of vaccine and placebo recipients were sequenced from samples collected on day 63 after the first injection. In Cohort 1b, about two dozen adults aged 18-55 years were enrolled at a single site in Boston, USA, between 29 July and 7 August 2020. Ad26.COV2.S consisted of a replication-incompetent adenovirus type 26 vector by which a prefusion-stabilized SARS-CoV-2 spike protein from the original Wuhan strain was expressed.

Here the sequenced sample was peripheral blood, taken in a trial of Ad26.COV2.S vaccine versus placebo. The sequence was collected from a person aged 18-65 years who received the Ad26.COV2.S COVID-19 vaccine or a placebo. This chain is built from TRBV5-1 and TRBJ2-5; the D region possibly corresponds to TRBD2 (5 bases align). The DNA is as follows: TGCGCCAGCAGCTTGGGTGGGAGACAAGAGACCCAGTACTTC. Its coded protein is CASSLGGRQETQYF.